This is a list of T cell receptor beta chains from one sample in a study of T cell repertoires in cytomegalovirus infection. TCRdb re-analysed the reads in MiXCR, keeping a single row per CDR3 protein. The sample contains 200,000 to 300,000 distinct CDR3 sequences, 12% to 15% of which appear only once. The sequencing input was PBMCs. The receptors come from a human donor in good health (CMV status not recorded). Some clones in this sample may be carry-over from other donors' samples. Both conserved end residues are part of each CDR3. Each record gives: D gene, V gene, clone size, J gene, CDR3 DNA, CDR3 protein. A D gene is named only where the DNA matches it firmly. Clone size is given for some rows only: seen once, a few or many times, or a class if the clone is expanded.

D: TRBD2
V: TRBV7-9
size: many
J: TRBJ2-7
DNA: TGTGCCAGCTCAACCGGAGCGGGAGCGAGGGAGCAGTACTTC
CDR3: CASSTGAGAREQYF

D: .
V: TRBV7-2
size: many
J: TRBJ1-1
DNA: TGTGCCAGCAGCTTGTACCAGGGGAGGGCTGAAGCTTTCTTT
CDR3: CASSLYQGRAEAFF

D: .
V: TRBV29-1
size: few
J: TRBJ1-4
DNA: TGCAGCGTTGAAGTCAGGGCGGCGGCTAATGAAAAACTGTTTTTT
CDR3: CSVEVRAAANEKLFF

D: .
V: TRBV27
size: few
J: TRBJ1-1
DNA: TGTGCCAGCAGCGAAACAGACTACACTGAAGCTTTCTTT
CDR3: CASSETDYTEAFF

D: TRBD2
V: TRBV7-2
size: many
J: TRBJ2-2
DNA: TGTGCCAGCAGCGCTCGACTAGCGGGGGGTCTCGGGGAGCTGTTTTTT
CDR3: CASSARLAGGLGELFF

D: .
V: TRBV6-1
size: many
J: TRBJ1-2
DNA: TGTGCCAGCCGTGAGGACGGACAGTCTTATGGCTACACCTTC
CDR3: CASREDGQSYGYTF

D: .
V: TRBV7-2
size: many
J: TRBJ1-5
DNA: TGTGCCAGCAGCTTAGACAGTAGCAATCAGCCCCAGCATTTT
CDR3: CASSLDSSNQPQHF

D: TRBD1
V: TRBV12-3/TRBV12-4
size: .
J: TRBJ1-2
DNA: TGTGCCAGCAGTCTGATCGGACAGGGACGCTACACCTTC
CDR3: CASSLIGQGRYTF

D: TRBD1
V: TRBV20-1
size: .
J: TRBJ2-7
DNA: TGCAGTGCTCTCGCCGGGACAGGCGGTTACGAGCAGTACTTC
CDR3: CSALAGTGGYEQYF

D: .
V: TRBV20-1
size: few
J: TRBJ2-7
DNA: TGCAGTGCTAATCGCCCCAACTCCTACGAGCAGTACTTC
CDR3: CSANRPNSYEQYF

D: .
V: TRBV10-2
size: .
J: TRBJ1-6
DNA: TGCGCCAGCAGTGATAGGCCTTCACCCCTCCACTTT
CDR3: CASSDRPSPLHF

D: TRBD2
V: TRBV7-7
size: many
J: TRBJ2-3
DNA: TGTGCTAGCAGCCCTAGCCCCACTAGCGGGAGAGATACGCAGTATTTT
CDR3: CASSPSPTSGRDTQYF

D: TRBD1
V: TRBV11-3
size: few
J: TRBJ2-3
DNA: TGTGCCAGCAGGCCCCAGGGGGCAAATTCCCGGCAGTATTTT
CDR3: CASRPQGANSRQYF

D: TRBD1
V: TRBV2
size: few
J: TRBJ2-2
DNA: TGTGCCAGCAAGGGGGCGCTAACCGGGGAGCTGTTTTTT
CDR3: CASKGALTGELFF

D: TRBD2
V: TRBV25-1
size: .
J: TRBJ2-2
DNA: TGTGCCAGCAGTGCCTTAGCGGGAATATCGGGCGGGGAGCTGTTTTTT
CDR3: CASSALAGISGGELFF

D: .
V: TRBV24-1
size: many
J: TRBJ2-2
DNA: TGTGCCACCAGTGACACCGGGACTAACACCGGGGAGCTGTTTTTT
CDR3: CATSDTGTNTGELFF

D: TRBD2
V: TRBV15
size: .
J: TRBJ2-1
DNA: TGTGCCACCAGCAGAGAGGGACTAGCGCTCAATGAGCAGTTCTTC
CDR3: CATSREGLALNEQFF

D: TRBD2
V: TRBV20-1
size: .
J: TRBJ2-3
DNA: TGCAGTGCTATGGGGACTAGCGTAGGAGATACGCAGTATTTT
CDR3: CSAMGTSVGDTQYF

D: .
V: TRBV19
size: few
J: TRBJ1-1
DNA: TGTGCCAGTAGTATCGTGGTGAACACTGAAGCTTTCTTT
CDR3: CASSIVVNTEAFF

D: .
V: TRBV4-2
size: few
J: TRBJ2-1
DNA: TGTGCCAGCAGCCAAGGGGTAGGCTCCTACAATGAGCAGTTCTTC
CDR3: CASSQGVGSYNEQFF

D: TRBD2
V: TRBV10-2
size: .
J: TRBJ2-2
DNA: TGCGCCAGCAGTGAGAGGGCGGGAGTGGCCACCGGGGAGCTGTTTTTT
CDR3: CASSERAGVATGELFF

D: TRBD1
V: TRBV7-8
size: many
J: TRBJ2-6
DNA: TGTGCCAGCAGCTTTAGACAGGGACCAAGCTCTGGGGCCAACGTCCTGACTTTC
CDR3: CASSFRQGPSSGANVLTF

D: TRBD1
V: TRBV20-1
size: once
J: TRBJ2-2
DNA: TGCAGTGCTATCACAGGGGGAAACACCGGGGAGATGTTTTTT
CDR3: CSAITGGNTGEMFF

D: .
V: TRBV7-8
size: many
J: TRBJ1-5
DNA: TGTGCCAGCAAACCGGGGGTAGGAGATCAGCCCCAGCATTTT
CDR3: CASKPGVGDQPQHF

D: .
V: TRBV4-1
size: few
J: TRBJ1-2
DNA: TGCGCCAGCAGCCAAGAGACCTCGACGGTCTATGGCTACACCTTC
CDR3: CASSQETSTVYGYTF

D: .
V: TRBV19
size: many
J: TRBJ2-7
DNA: TGTGCCAGTAGTATACGGGAGAACTACGAGCAGTACTTC
CDR3: CASSIRENYEQYF

D: .
V: TRBV5-1
size: many
J: TRBJ1-1
DNA: TGCGCCAGCAGCCCTACGGACGGGGGGCCGATCGGCACTGAAGCTTTCTTT
CDR3: CASSPTDGGPIGTEAFF

D: TRBD1
V: TRBV6-2/TRBV6-3
size: few
J: TRBJ2-1
DNA: TGTGCCAGCAATGGACAGGGGGCTGTATATGAGCAGTTCTTC
CDR3: CASNGQGAVYEQFF

D: TRBD1
V: TRBV20-1
size: few
J: TRBJ2-2
DNA: TGCAGTGCTAGCTTCGGGACAGCGAACACCGGGGAGCTGTTTTTT
CDR3: CSASFGTANTGELFF

D: .
V: TRBV20-1
size: .
J: TRBJ1-1
DNA: TGCAGTGCTCGGGGACCGGGACCCTTGATGAACACTGAAGCTTTCTTT
CDR3: CSARGPGPLMNTEAFF

D: .
V: TRBV6-5
size: .
J: TRBJ2-7
DNA: TGTGCCAGCAGTTACGGACAGACGGCGATGTACTTC
CDR3: CASSYGQTAMYF

D: .
V: TRBV7-6
size: few
J: TRBJ1-1
DNA: TGTGCCAGCAGCTTGTACAACGAAGCTTTCTTT
CDR3: CASSLYNEAFF

D: TRBD1
V: TRBV4-1
size: many
J: TRBJ2-1
DNA: TGCGCCAGCAGCCACCCCGGACAGGGGAAGTTCTTC
CDR3: CASSHPGQGKFF

D: .
V: TRBV3-1
size: .
J: TRBJ2-4
DNA: TGTGCCAGCAGCCAAGGTTTCGGGGCGACATACCTTTTC
CDR3: CASSQGFGATYLF

D: .
V: TRBV29-1
size: few
J: TRBJ2-3
DNA: TGCAGCGTTGTTGGTATAGGTATAGATACGCAGTATTTT
CDR3: CSVVGIGIDTQYF

D: TRBD1
V: TRBV7-9
size: few
J: TRBJ1-2
DNA: TGTGCCAGTTCCGGGGGACAGGGGGCCGACTATGGCTACACCTTC
CDR3: CASSGGQGADYGYTF

D: .
V: TRBV28
size: .
J: TRBJ1-1
DNA: TGTGCCAGCAGTTTAGAAGCCAGGTCGGGGGGAGCTTTCTTT
CDR3: CASSLEARSGGAFF

D: .
V: TRBV7-2
size: many
J: TRBJ1-2
DNA: TGTGCCAGCAGCTTAGGGGATAACTATGGCTACACCTTC
CDR3: CASSLGDNYGYTF

D: TRBD1
V: TRBV6-2/TRBV6-3
size: .
J: TRBJ1-4
DNA: TGTGCCAGCAGATCCGGGACAGGAGTGGAACTGTTTTTT
CDR3: CASRSGTGVELFF

D: .
V: TRBV28
size: few
J: TRBJ2-4
DNA: TGTGCCAGCCTTAGGAGGAACAAAAACATTCAGTACTTC
CDR3: CASLRRNKNIQYF

D: .
V: TRBV7-2
size: many
J: TRBJ1-2
DNA: TGTGCCAGCAGCCTCTTAGGTTGGGCGGATGGCTACACCTTC
CDR3: CASSLLGWADGYTF

D: .
V: TRBV12-5
size: few
J: TRBJ2-1
DNA: TGTGCTAGTGGTTTGGGAACCGGGGGCTCCTACAATGAGCAGTTCTTC
CDR3: CASGLGTGGSYNEQFF